These T cell receptor beta chains were read from a single sample in a study of chemoradiotherapy in HPV16-positive cancers. The repertoire was sequenced with immunoSEQ multiplex PCR; TCRdb's copy has only in-frame clones and lacks some. In the table there are some 31,000 clones, 90% to 95% of which are singletons. Sequenced material: blood, taken from a patient who underwent chemoradiotherapy. These receptors came from a human donor with HPV-associated anogenital cancer. CDR3s include the opening cysteine and the closing phenylalanine or tryptophan.

J | V | CDR3
TRBJ1-1 | TRBV5-1 | CASSLAEGKETEAFF
TRBJ1-4 | TRBV30 | CAWSHGTGVEKLFF
TRBJ2-3 | TRBV27 | CASTRIGGDGDTQYF
TRBJ1-1 | TRBV23-1 | CASSQWGQGFLNTEAFF
TRBJ2-2 | TRBV13 | CASSLDRGYTNTGELFF
TRBJ2-2 | TRBV5-1 | CASSLTSGGPANTGELFF
TRBJ2-7 | TRBV14 | CASSQDLAGGDYEQYF
TRBJ1-4 | TRBV19 | CASSIGRYEKLFF
TRBJ1-2 | TRBV6-5 | CASTYGGGTNYGYTF
TRBJ2-7 | TRBV6-5 | CASLGGGPDEQYF
TRBJ2-7 | TRBV5-4 | CASSQTRPAGFDEQYF
TRBJ2-5 | TRBV18 | CASSRSTGAQETQYF
TRBJ2-2 | TRBV7-3 | CASSRSGVNTGELFF
TRBJ2-1 | TRBV5-1 | CASSLISGNALSNEQFF
TRBJ2-7 | TRBV11-2 | CASSLGVPGVLVWYEQYF
TRBJ2-1 | TRBV30 | CAWSVGLAGAEEQFF
TRBJ2-3 | TRBV27 | CASSLGSDTQYF
TRBJ2-7 | TRBV6-1 | CASKYTRASYEQYF
TRBJ1-1 | TRBV7-2 | CASIPPWRGVTEAFF
TRBJ1-2 | TRBV27 | CASSPDRGTRGYTF
TRBJ2-7 | TRBV10-3 | CAISAYGQSVYEQYF
TRBJ1-2 | TRBV5-1 | CATSRDNYGYTF
TRBJ2-7 | TRBV9 | CASTLGSGSYEQYF
TRBJ2-7 | TRBV2 | CASSENLRGGNEQYF
TRBJ1-1 | TRBV5-8 | CASSSTTWGGTEAFF
TRBJ1-3 | TRBV5-8 | CASAHRAAGNTIYF
TRBJ2-3 | TRBV5-4 | CASSLVPGLSADTQYF
TRBJ2-7 | TRBV4-3 | CASSSSGDSYEQYF
TRBJ1-6 | TRBV6-6 | CASSYSKSSYNSPLHF
TRBJ2-7 | TRBV5-1 | CASSARDGLGEQYF
TRBJ1-5 | TRBV2 | CASSESPGRGQPQHF
TRBJ2-6 | TRBV2 | CASSNRFSGANVLTF
TRBJ2-7 | TRBV11-2 | CASSLDLGRVGEQYF
TRBJ1-4 | TRBV5-1 | CASSPTRATNEKLFF
TRBJ2-7 | TRBV6-5 | CASSYPLGGYYEQYF
TRBJ1-3 | TRBV7-9 | CASSLQPGQGQFSGNTIYF
TRBJ1-4 | TRBV5-1 | CASSFGPSNEKLFF
TRBJ1-5 | TRBV15 | CATSRGGVGPQHF
TRBJ2-5 | TRBV7-9 | CASSLGRGTQYF
TRBJ1-1 | TRBV11-2 | CASSLPSGWGVNTEAFF
TRBJ2-5 | TRBV7-2 | CASSLGGGVETQYF
TRBJ2-7 | TRBV15 | CATSRDPSKAYEQYF